Below, 6 T cell receptor beta chains from the same sample are listed, as sequenced in a study of yellow fever vaccine responses in identical twins. One entry per CDR3 protein results from TCRdb running MiXCR on the RT-PCR reads. The data contain roughly 620 distinct CDR3 sequences, approximately 90% of them singletons. The sample in question was T cells from blood (PBMCs), unsorted or a sorted subset (not recorded which), obtained before or after yellow fever vaccination (not recorded which). The receptor set was obtained from a female donor who received the yellow fever vaccine.

The rearrangement uses TRBV11-2 and TRBJ2-1; 8 bases fit TRBD2. This CDR3 is 15 amino acids long. Germline CDR1 reads SGHAT; CDR2 reads FQNNGV. With V trimmed by 6 bases and J by 5 bases, 9 bases remained unmatched. This chain's CDR3 is CASSPSSGRNNEQFF. The CDR3 DNA is TGTGCCAGCAGTCCGTCTAGCGGGCGAAACAATGAGCAGTTCTTC.

This clonotype was picked up one time. The V gene is TRBV6-2 or TRBV6-3, the J gene TRBJ1-5; no reliable D call. Trimming stripped 6 bases from V and 2 bases from J, with 8 bases between. The CDR3 has 13 amino acids. Germline assignment: CDR1 MNHEY and CDR2 SVGEGT. CDR3 in amino acids: CASSLVGNQPQHF. CDR3 in DNA: TGTGCCAGCAGCCTGGTCGGCAATCAGCCCCAGCATTTT.

The V gene is TRBV20-1, the J gene TRBJ2-4; tentative D call: TRBD2 (7 bases). V lost 5 bases and J 12 bases, leaving 23 bases between the germline ends. The germline V gene encodes CDR1 DFQATT and CDR2 SNEGSKA (reference sequence). The CDR3 spans 14 residues. In nucleotides, the CDR3 is TGCAGTGCTCGAGGGAGGGGGGCAGGGGACACTCAGTACTTC. This sequence encodes CSARGRGAGDTQYF.

This clonotype has a single count. The chain combines TRBV2 with TRBJ2-1; 13 positions agree with TRBD2. Germline V gene data show CDR1 as SNHLY and CDR2 as FYNNEI. The CDR3 is 14 amino acids. The V segment lost 6 bases and the J segment 7 bases; nucleotides outside the gene matches: 3. In DNA, the CDR3 is TGTGCCAGCAGCTGGACTAGCGGGAGTAATGAGCAGTTCTTC. Translated: CASSWTSGSNEQFF. Full variable domain (outside the CDR3, taken from reference TRBV2 and TRBJ2-1): EPEVTQTPSHQVTQMGQEVILRCVPISNHLYFYWYRQILGQKVEFLVSFYNNEISEKSEIFDDQFSVERPDGSNFTLKIRSTKLEDSAMYFCASSWTSGSNEQFFGPGTRLTVL.

The rearrangement links TRBV5-1 to TRBJ1-1, with D hard to call. The CDR3 runs 14 residues. The germline CDR1 and CDR2 sequences are SGHRS and YFSETQ. The V gene lost 0 bases and the J gene lost 2 bases, with 8 bases spanning the gap. The CDR3 sequence: CASSLAPGNTEAFF. The CDR3 DNA follows: TGCGCCAGCAGCTTGGCCCCTGGTAACACTGAAGCTTTCTTT.

This chain links TRBV5-4 with TRBJ2-5; D is uncertain. The germline gives CDR1 SGHNT, CDR2 YYREEE (reference sequence). Between the trimmed V and J ends, which lost 3 bases and 5 bases, there was a span of 17 bases. The CDR3 runs 15 residues. The CDR3 coding sequence is TGTGCCAGCAGCTCACGCGGTAGGATTCCGGAGACCCAGTACTTC. It specifies CASSSRGRIPETQYF.